This is a list of T cell receptor beta chains from one sample in a study of spatial heterogeneity in lung cancer. TCRdb fed the 5' RACE reads into MiXCR, producing one record per CDR3 protein. The sample lists over 90,000 distinct CDR3 sequences, about 9.4% seen once, with 6.9% in the top ten. Sequenced material: PBMCs, taken at surgery. The source is a male donor with early-stage non-small cell lung cancer. Both conserved end residues are part of each CDR3. The D gene is left open where the match is weak. Clone sizes are given selectively: once, few, many, or a class where the clone is expanded.

d_gene: .
j_gene: TRBJ2-5
abundance: few
v_gene: TRBV6-1
CDR3nt: TGTGCCTCTGGGGGCAGGGCGGGACAAGAGACCCAGTACTTC
CDR3aa: CASGGRAGQETQYF

d_gene: .
j_gene: TRBJ2-2
abundance: few
v_gene: TRBV30
CDR3nt: TGTGCCTGGAGTGTAAGGAGGACCGGGGAGCTGTTTTTT
CDR3aa: CAWSVRRTGELFF

d_gene: .
j_gene: TRBJ2-1
abundance: many
v_gene: TRBV11-2
CDR3nt: TGTGCCAGCAGCTTCCGACTAGTAGGCAATGAGCAGTTCTTC
CDR3aa: CASSFRLVGNEQFF

d_gene: .
j_gene: TRBJ2-5
abundance: .
v_gene: TRBV7-2
CDR3nt: TGTGCCAGCAGCCGAGGAGAGGGGAGGCAAGAGACCCAGTACTTC
CDR3aa: CASSRGEGRQETQYF

d_gene: TRBD1
j_gene: TRBJ1-1
abundance: few
v_gene: TRBV18
CDR3nt: TGTGCCAGCTCACCCGGACAGGGGCAGAACACTGAAGCTTTCTTT
CDR3aa: CASSPGQGQNTEAFF

d_gene: .
j_gene: TRBJ1-5
abundance: many
v_gene: TRBV6-2/TRBV6-3
CDR3nt: TGTGCCAGCAACCCGGACAATTATCAGCCCCAGCATTTT
CDR3aa: CASNPDNYQPQHF

d_gene: .
j_gene: TRBJ2-7
abundance: .
v_gene: TRBV5-6
CDR3nt: TGTGCCAGCAGCTTCCGGGAAGGGATTTACGAGCAGTACTTC
CDR3aa: CASSFREGIYEQYF

d_gene: TRBD2
j_gene: TRBJ2-7
abundance: medium-sized
v_gene: TRBV25-1
CDR3nt: TGTGCCAGCAGTGATCTAGCGGGAGGAGACAACGAGCAGTACTTC
CDR3aa: CASSDLAGGDNEQYF

d_gene: .
j_gene: TRBJ2-2
abundance: .
v_gene: TRBV9
CDR3nt: TGTGCCAGCGGGGCGCGACGGAACACCGGGGAGCTGTTTTTT
CDR3aa: CASGARRNTGELFF

d_gene: .
j_gene: TRBJ2-5
abundance: many
v_gene: TRBV5-4
CDR3nt: TGTGCCAGCGCTCCAAAAGGACGGGAGACCCAGTACTTC
CDR3aa: CASAPKGRETQYF

d_gene: TRBD1
j_gene: TRBJ2-2
abundance: .
v_gene: TRBV10-3
CDR3nt: TGTGACTCAGGACAGGGGGCCAAAGGAGGCACCGGGGAGCTGTTTTTT
CDR3aa: CDSGQGAKGGTGELFF

d_gene: TRBD2
j_gene: TRBJ2-3
abundance: few
v_gene: TRBV23-1
CDR3nt: TGCGCCAGCAGTCCCCCGGGAGGGACAGATACGCAGTATTTT
CDR3aa: CASSPPGGTDTQYF

d_gene: .
j_gene: TRBJ2-3
abundance: .
v_gene: TRBV19
CDR3nt: TGTGCCAGTAGTCGTCGTAGGGCTAGCACAGATACGCAGTATTTT
CDR3aa: CASSRRRASTDTQYF

d_gene: .
j_gene: TRBJ2-7
abundance: many
v_gene: TRBV18
CDR3nt: TGTGCCAGCTCACTGGGGGACTCCTACGAGCAGTACTTC
CDR3aa: CASSLGDSYEQYF

d_gene: .
j_gene: TRBJ1-1
abundance: many
v_gene: TRBV4-1
CDR3nt: TGCGCCAGCAGCCCGAGGGACACCGGTTACACTGAAGCTTTCTTT
CDR3aa: CASSPRDTGYTEAFF

d_gene: .
j_gene: TRBJ2-5
abundance: few
v_gene: TRBV4-2
CDR3nt: TGTGCCAGCAGCCAAGAATACGCTGCGGAGACCCAGTACTTC
CDR3aa: CASSQEYAAETQYF

d_gene: .
j_gene: TRBJ1-1
abundance: .
v_gene: TRBV28
CDR3nt: TGTGCCAGCAGTTTACGGGGTGGAGACACTGAAGCTTTCTTT
CDR3aa: CASSLRGGDTEAFF

d_gene: TRBD1
j_gene: TRBJ2-4
abundance: .
v_gene: TRBV20-1
CDR3nt: TGCAGTGCTAGAACAGGGGAAGGCAAAAACATTCAGTACTTC
CDR3aa: CSARTGEGKNIQYF

d_gene: TRBD2
j_gene: TRBJ2-1
abundance: .
v_gene: TRBV6-5
CDR3nt: TGTGCCAGCAGTTATGCGGGAGCAACTGAGCAGTTCTTC
CDR3aa: CASSYAGATEQFF

d_gene: .
j_gene: TRBJ2-1
abundance: many
v_gene: TRBV12-5
CDR3nt: TGTGCTAGTGGTTTGGCGGGGGTCAATGAGCAGTTCTTC
CDR3aa: CASGLAGVNEQFF

d_gene: .
j_gene: TRBJ1-6
abundance: few
v_gene: TRBV7-2
CDR3nt: TGTGCCAGCAGCTTTTACCTACCGGATACCTGGCGTAATTCACCCCTCCACTTT
CDR3aa: CASSFYLPDTWRNSPLHF

d_gene: .
j_gene: TRBJ2-5
abundance: .
v_gene: TRBV2
CDR3nt: TGTGCCAGTACAAGGGACTCGGATGGGGAGACCCAGTACTTC
CDR3aa: CASTRDSDGETQYF

d_gene: .
j_gene: TRBJ1-2
abundance: .
v_gene: TRBV12-3/TRBV12-4
CDR3nt: TGTGCCAGCAGTTTGGATATAAACTATGGCTACACCTTC
CDR3aa: CASSLDINYGYTF

d_gene: TRBD1
j_gene: TRBJ2-2
abundance: many
v_gene: TRBV20-1
CDR3nt: TGCAGTGCTAGAGATCCAAAACAGGGGGACGGGGAGCTGTTTTTT
CDR3aa: CSARDPKQGDGELFF

d_gene: .
j_gene: TRBJ2-7
abundance: many
v_gene: TRBV2
CDR3nt: TGTGCCAGCAAGGAGGGGTCCTACGAGCAGTACTTC
CDR3aa: CASKEGSYEQYF

d_gene: .
j_gene: TRBJ2-7
abundance: few
v_gene: TRBV4-2
CDR3nt: TGTGCCAGCAGCCCCCGCAGGGCCTACGAGCAGTACTTC
CDR3aa: CASSPRRAYEQYF

d_gene: .
j_gene: TRBJ2-3
abundance: .
v_gene: TRBV24-1
CDR3nt: TGTGCCACCAGTGATTTTACAGATACGCAGTATTTT
CDR3aa: CATSDFTDTQYF

d_gene: .
j_gene: TRBJ2-2
abundance: few
v_gene: TRBV20-1
CDR3nt: TGCAGTGCTAGGGCCGGGGAGCTGTTTTTT
CDR3aa: CSARAGELFF

d_gene: .
j_gene: TRBJ2-7
abundance: many
v_gene: TRBV7-2
CDR3nt: TGTGCCAGCAGCTCCCCCCTGGGCAGGGGCCATTACTTC
CDR3aa: CASSSPLGRGHYF

d_gene: .
j_gene: TRBJ1-1
abundance: few
v_gene: TRBV6-2/TRBV6-3
CDR3nt: TGTGCCAGCAGGGTCAGGGGTACTGAAGCTTTCTTT
CDR3aa: CASRVRGTEAFF

d_gene: .
j_gene: TRBJ2-7
abundance: many
v_gene: TRBV29-1
CDR3nt: TGCAGCGGGTCGGGACCCCTGGAAGAGCAGTACTTC
CDR3aa: CSGSGPLEEQYF

d_gene: TRBD1
j_gene: TRBJ1-6
abundance: .
v_gene: TRBV12-3/TRBV12-4
CDR3nt: TGTGCCAGCAGTTTAGAGGGGGCAGGGAATTCACCCCTCCACTTT
CDR3aa: CASSLEGAGNSPLHF

d_gene: .
j_gene: TRBJ1-1
abundance: .
v_gene: TRBV6-5
CDR3nt: TGTGCCAGCAGTTACTCAGGGACACAGAACACTGAAGCTTTCTTT
CDR3aa: CASSYSGTQNTEAFF

d_gene: TRBD1
j_gene: TRBJ2-7
abundance: many
v_gene: TRBV27
CDR3nt: TGTGCCAGCAGTCGACAGGGGGCGTACGAGCAGTACTTC
CDR3aa: CASSRQGAYEQYF

d_gene: .
j_gene: TRBJ1-6
abundance: few
v_gene: TRBV20-1
CDR3nt: TGCAGTGCTAGAGCGGTGGAGTACGTTAGCTCCTATAATTCACCCCTCCACTTT
CDR3aa: CSARAVEYVSSYNSPLHF

d_gene: TRBD1
j_gene: TRBJ1-2
abundance: few
v_gene: TRBV6-6
CDR3nt: TGTGCCAGCAGCCACACTTACAGGGGGCGCGACTATGGCTACACCTTC
CDR3aa: CASSHTYRGRDYGYTF

d_gene: .
j_gene: TRBJ1-1
abundance: few
v_gene: TRBV29-1
CDR3nt: TGCAGCGCCGAGAGGGGAGCGGCTGAAGCTTTCTTT
CDR3aa: CSAERGAAEAFF